This T cell receptor (beta chain) was captured by sequencing in a study of cytomegalovirus exposure and HLA in healthy donors. Study results and limitations: In a later analysis, V- and J-gene trimming of beta chains associated with a DCLRE1C missense variant, replicated independently. A few CMV-associated chains proved CMV antigen-specific in vitro.

This CDR3 contains 13 residues. V shed 9 bases and J shed 5 bases, with 16 bases lying between them. The germline V gene has CDR1 MNHNS and CDR2 SASEGT. 60 Vbeta and 13 Jbeta primers were used in PCR. Assay used: immunoSEQ multiplex PCR; TCRdb lists only in-frame clones, some missing. The sample yields approximately 54,000 clones, 82% seen once. Regarding this clone: Antigen specificity is unknown.

Unrecorded immune exposures were likely, despite nominal health at sampling. This receptor was identified in a woman aged 18-29 years in good health and CMV-seronegative. The V gene is TRBV6-1, the J gene TRBJ1-1; no firm D call. The sample consisted of PBMCs. In nucleotides, the CDR3 is TGTGCCAGTACGTCCGGTCGCTGGACTGAAGCTTTCTTT. Translation: CASTSGRWTEAFF.